The source of this T cell receptor beta chain is a study of blood T cell repertoires in COVID-19. The overall study: COVID-19 samples, acute and convalescent, were from the United States, Italy and Spain.

CDR3 length: 12 residues. V was clipped by 3 bases and J by 5 bases, with 8 bases between them. In germline, CDR1 is MNHNS, CDR2 SASEGT. In the original analysis: Amplification from reference gene primers served as the basis for estimated nucleated cell counts. This table comes from immunoSEQ multiplex PCR, and its TCRdb copy is limited to in-frame clones, with some not included. V, J and clone size are those of that table, while D and trimming were read from the DNA. Of more than 85,000 clones listed, around four fifths were seen once; the top ten hold roughly a fifth. This rearrangement joins TRBV6-1 to TRBJ2-7, with unresolved D. The clonotype was recovered from a woman between 65 and 79 years old with acute or convalescent COVID-19. The source material was peripheral blood. The CDR3 protein is CASSDLSDEQYF. CDR3 DNA: TGTGCCAGCAGTGACCTATCTGACGAGCAGTACTTC.